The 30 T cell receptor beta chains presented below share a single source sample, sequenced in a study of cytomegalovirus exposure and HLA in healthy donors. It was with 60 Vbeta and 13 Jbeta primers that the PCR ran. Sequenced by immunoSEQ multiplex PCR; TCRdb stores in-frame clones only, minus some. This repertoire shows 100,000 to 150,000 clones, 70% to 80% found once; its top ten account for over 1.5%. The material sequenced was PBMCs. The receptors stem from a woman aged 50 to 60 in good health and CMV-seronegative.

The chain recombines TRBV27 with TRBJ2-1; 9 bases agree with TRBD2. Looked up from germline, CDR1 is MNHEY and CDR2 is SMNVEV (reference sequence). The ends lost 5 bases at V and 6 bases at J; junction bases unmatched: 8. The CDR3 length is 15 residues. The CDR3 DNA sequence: TGTGCCAGCAGTGCCTGGCTAGCGGGAACCAATGAGCAGTTCTTC. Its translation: CASSAWLAGTNEQFF.

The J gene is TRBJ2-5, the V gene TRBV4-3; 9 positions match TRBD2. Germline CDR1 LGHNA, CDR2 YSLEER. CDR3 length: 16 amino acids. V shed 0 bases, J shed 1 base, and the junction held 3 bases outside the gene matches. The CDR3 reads CASSQELAGPQETQYF. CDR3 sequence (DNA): TGCGCCAGCAGCCAAGAGCTAGCGGGGCCCCAAGAGACCCAGTACTTC.

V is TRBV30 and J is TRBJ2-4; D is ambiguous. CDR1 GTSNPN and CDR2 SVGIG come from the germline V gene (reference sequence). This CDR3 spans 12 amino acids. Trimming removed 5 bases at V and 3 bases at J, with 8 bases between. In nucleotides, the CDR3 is TGTGCCTGGCAGCAGGACAAAAACATTCAGTACTTC. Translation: CAWQQDKNIQYF. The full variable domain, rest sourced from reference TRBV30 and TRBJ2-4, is SQTIHQWPATLVQPVGSPLSLECTVEGTSNPNLYWYRQAAGRGLQLLFYSVGIGQISSEVPQNLSASRPQDRQFILSSKKLLLSDSGFYLCAWQQDKNIQYFGAGTRLSVL.

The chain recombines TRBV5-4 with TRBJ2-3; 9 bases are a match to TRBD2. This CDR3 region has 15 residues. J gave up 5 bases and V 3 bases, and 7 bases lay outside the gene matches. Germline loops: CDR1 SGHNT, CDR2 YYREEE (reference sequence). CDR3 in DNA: TGTGCCAGCAGCTCCTTAGCGGGAGTGGAAGATACGCAGTATTTT. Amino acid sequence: CASSSLAGVEDTQYF.

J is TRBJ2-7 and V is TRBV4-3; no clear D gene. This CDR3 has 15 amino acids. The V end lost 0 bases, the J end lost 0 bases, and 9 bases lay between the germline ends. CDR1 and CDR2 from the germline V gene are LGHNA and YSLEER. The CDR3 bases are TGCGCCAGCAGCCAAGACTACTATAGCTCCTACGAGCAGTACTTC. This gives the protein CASSQDYYSSYEQYF.

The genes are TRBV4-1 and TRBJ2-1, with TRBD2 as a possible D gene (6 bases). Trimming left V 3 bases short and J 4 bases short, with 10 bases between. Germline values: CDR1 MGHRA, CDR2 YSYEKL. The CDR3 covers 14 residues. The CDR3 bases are TGCGCCAGCAGCCAGCGGGAAAGTTACAATGAGCAGTTCTTC. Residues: CASSQRESYNEQFF.

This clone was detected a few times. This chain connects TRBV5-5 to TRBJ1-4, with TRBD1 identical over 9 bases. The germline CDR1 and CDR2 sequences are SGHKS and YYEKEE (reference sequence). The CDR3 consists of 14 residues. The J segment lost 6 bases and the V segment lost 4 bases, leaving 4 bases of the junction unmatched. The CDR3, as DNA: TGTGCCAGCAGCCACACAGGGGGCGATGAAAAACTGTTTTTT. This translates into CASSHTGGDEKLFF.

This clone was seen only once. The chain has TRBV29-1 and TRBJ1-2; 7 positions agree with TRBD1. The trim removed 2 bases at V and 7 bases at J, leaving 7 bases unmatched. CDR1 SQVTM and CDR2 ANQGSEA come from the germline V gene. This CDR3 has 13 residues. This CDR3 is CSVENVQGGGYTF. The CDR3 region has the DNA TGCAGCGTTGAAAATGTCCAGGGGGGTGGCTACACCTTC. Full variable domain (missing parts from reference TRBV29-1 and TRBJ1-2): SAVISQKPSRDICQRGTSLTIQCQVDSQVTMMFWYRQQPGQSLTLIATANQGSEATYESGFVIDKFPISRPNLTFSTLTVSNMSPEDSSIYLCSVENVQGGGYTFGSGTRLTVV.

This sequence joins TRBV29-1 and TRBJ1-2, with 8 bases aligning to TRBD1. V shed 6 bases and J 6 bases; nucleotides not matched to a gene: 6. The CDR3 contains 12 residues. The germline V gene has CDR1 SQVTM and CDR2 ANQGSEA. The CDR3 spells CSVPGQENGYTF. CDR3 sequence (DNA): TGCAGCGTCCCGGGACAGGAAAATGGCTACACCTTC. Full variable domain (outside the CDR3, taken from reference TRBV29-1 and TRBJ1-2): SAVISQKPSRDICQRGTSLTIQCQVDSQVTMMFWYRQQPGQSLTLIATANQGSEATYESGFVIDKFPISRPNLTFSTLTVSNMSPEDSSIYLCSVPGQENGYTFGSGTRLTVV.

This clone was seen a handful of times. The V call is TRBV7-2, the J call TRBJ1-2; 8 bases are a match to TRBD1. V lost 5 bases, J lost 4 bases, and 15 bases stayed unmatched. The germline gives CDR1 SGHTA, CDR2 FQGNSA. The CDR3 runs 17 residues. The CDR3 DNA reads TGTGCCAGCAGCCTCCGACAGGGGCCCGTTTCAGGCTATGGCTACACCTTC. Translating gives CASSLRQGPVSGYGYTF.

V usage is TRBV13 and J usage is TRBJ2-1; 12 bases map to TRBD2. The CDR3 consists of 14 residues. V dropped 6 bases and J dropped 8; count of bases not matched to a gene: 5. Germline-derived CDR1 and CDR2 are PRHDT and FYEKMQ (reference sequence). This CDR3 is CASRPSGRVDEQFF. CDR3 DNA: TGTGCCAGCAGACCTAGCGGGAGGGTCGATGAGCAGTTCTTC. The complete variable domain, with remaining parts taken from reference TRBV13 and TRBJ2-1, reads AAGVIQSPRHLIKEKRETATLKCYPIPRHDTVYWYQQGPGQDPQFLISFYEKMQSDKGSIPDRFSAQQFSDYHSELNMSSLELGDSALYFCASRPSGRVDEQFFGPGTRLTVL.

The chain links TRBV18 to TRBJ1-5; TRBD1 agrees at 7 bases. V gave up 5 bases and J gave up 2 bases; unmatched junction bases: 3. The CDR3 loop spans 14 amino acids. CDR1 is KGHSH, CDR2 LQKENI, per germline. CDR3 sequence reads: CASSNRGGNQPQHF. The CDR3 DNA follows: TGTGCCAGCTCAAACAGGGGCGGCAATCAGCCCCAGCATTTT.

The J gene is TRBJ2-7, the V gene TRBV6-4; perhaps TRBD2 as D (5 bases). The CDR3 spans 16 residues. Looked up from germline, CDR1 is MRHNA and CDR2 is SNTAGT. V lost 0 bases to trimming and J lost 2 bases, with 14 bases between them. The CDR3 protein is CASSDSFRLSAYEQYF. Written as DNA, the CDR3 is TGTGCCAGCAGTGACTCGTTCCGGCTTAGCGCCTACGAGCAGTACTTC.

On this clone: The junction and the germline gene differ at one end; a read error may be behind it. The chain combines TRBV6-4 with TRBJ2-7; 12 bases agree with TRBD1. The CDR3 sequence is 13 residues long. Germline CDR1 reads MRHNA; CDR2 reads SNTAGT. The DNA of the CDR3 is TGTGCCAGGCACCCGGGACAGGGGGCAACTGACGGCTTC. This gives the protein CARHPGQGATDGF.

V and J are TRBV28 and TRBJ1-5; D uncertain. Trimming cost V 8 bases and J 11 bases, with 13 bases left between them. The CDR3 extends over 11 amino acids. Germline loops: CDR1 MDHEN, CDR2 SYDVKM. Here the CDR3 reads CASHTTTAQHF. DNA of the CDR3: TGTGCCAGCCATACAACTACGGCCCAGCATTTT.

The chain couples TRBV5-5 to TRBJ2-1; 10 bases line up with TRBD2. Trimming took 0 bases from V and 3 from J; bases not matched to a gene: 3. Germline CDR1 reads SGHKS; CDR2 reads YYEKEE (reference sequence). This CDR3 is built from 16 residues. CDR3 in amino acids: CASSLAPSGSYNEQFF. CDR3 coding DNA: TGTGCCAGCAGCTTGGCCCCTAGCGGGAGCTACAATGAGCAGTTCTTC.

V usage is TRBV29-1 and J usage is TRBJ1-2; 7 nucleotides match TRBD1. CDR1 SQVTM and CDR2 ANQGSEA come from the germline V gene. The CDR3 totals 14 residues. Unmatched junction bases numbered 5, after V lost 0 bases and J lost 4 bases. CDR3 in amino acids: CSVEEPGQVYGYTF. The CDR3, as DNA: TGCAGCGTTGAAGAGCCTGGACAGGTCTATGGCTACACCTTC.

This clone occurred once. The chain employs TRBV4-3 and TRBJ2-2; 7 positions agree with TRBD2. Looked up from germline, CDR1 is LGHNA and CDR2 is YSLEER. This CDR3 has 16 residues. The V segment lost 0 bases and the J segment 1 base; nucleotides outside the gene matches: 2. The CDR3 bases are TGCGCCAGCAGCCAAGAACCTAGCGGGAACACCGGGGAGCTGTTTTTT. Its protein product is CASSQEPSGNTGELFF.

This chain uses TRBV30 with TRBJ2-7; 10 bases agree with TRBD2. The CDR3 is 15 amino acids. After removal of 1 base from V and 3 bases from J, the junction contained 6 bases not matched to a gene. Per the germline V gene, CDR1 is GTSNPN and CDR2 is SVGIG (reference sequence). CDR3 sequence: CAWSAPGLARYEQYV. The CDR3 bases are TGTGCCTGGAGTGCGCCGGGACTAGCGCGCTACGAGCAGTACGTC.

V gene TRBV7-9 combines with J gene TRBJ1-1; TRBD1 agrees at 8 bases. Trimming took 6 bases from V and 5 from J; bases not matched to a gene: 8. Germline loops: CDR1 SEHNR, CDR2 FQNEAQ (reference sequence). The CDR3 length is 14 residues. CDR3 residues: CASRPGGGGTEAFF. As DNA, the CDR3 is TGTGCCAGCAGACCAGGGGGCGGAGGGACTGAAGCTTTCTTT.

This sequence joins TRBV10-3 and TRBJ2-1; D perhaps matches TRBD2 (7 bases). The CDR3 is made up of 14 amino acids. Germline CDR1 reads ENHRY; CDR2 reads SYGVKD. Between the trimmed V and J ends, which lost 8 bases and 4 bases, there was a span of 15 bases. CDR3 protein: CAIQKGGDYNEQFF. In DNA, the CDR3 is TGTGCCATCCAGAAGGGGGGGGATTACAATGAGCAGTTCTTC.

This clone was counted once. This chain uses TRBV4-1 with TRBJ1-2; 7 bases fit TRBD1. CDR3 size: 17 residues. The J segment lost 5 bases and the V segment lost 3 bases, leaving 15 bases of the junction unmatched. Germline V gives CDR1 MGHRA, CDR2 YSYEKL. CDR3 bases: TGCGCCAGCAGCCAGGGCACGGACAGGCTCACATTTTATGGCTACACCTTC. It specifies CASSQGTDRLTFYGYTF.

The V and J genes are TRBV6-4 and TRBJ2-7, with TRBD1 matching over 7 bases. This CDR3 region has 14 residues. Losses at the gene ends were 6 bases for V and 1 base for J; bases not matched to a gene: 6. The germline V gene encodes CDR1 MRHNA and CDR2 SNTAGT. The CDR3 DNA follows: TGTGCCAGCAGCACAGGGGTTGGGTCCTACGAGCAGTACTTC. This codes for CASSTGVGSYEQYF.

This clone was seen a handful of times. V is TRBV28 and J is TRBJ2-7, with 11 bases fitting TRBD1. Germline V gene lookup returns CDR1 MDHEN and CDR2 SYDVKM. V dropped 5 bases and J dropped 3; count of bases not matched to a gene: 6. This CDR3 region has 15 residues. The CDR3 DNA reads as TGTGCCAGCAGTCTGAGCGGGACAGGGGGCTACGAGCAGTACTTC. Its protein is CASSLSGTGGYEQYF.

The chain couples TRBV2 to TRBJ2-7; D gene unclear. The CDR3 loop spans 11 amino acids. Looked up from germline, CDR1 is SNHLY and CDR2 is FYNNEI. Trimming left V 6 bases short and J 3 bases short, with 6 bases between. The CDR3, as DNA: TGTGCCAGCAGAGCTTACTACGAGCAGTACTTC. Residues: CASRAYYEQYF.

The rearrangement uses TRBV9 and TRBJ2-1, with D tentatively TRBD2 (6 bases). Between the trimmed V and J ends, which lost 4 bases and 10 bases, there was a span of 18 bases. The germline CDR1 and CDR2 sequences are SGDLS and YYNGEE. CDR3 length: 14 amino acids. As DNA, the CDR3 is TGTGCCAGCAGCAACGGGAGAGAAGACTGGGAGCAGTTCTTC. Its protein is CASSNGREDWEQFF.

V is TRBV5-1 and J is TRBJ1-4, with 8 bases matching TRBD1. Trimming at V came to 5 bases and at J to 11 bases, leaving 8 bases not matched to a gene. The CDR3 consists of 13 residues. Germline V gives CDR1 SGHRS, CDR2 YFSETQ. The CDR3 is CASSFSRQGKLFF. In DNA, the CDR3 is TGCGCCAGCAGTTTTAGTAGACAGGGGAAACTGTTTTTT.

The CDR3 sequence is CASSPQGTYGYTF. The CDR3 DNA follows: TGTGCCAGCAGTCCCCAGGGTACCTATGGCTACACCTTC. The chain joins TRBV6-5 to TRBJ1-2; possible D gene TRBD1, 5 bases. CDR1 is MNHEY and CDR2 is SVGAGI in the germline V gene. CDR3 length: 13 residues. V lost 5 bases, J lost 4 bases, and 11 bases lay in between.

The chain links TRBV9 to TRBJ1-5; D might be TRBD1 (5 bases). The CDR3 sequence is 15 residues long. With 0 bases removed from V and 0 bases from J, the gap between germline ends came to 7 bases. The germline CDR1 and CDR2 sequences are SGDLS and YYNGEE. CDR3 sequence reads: CASSVEDNSNQPQHF. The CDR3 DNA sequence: TGTGCCAGCAGCGTAGAGGACAATAGCAATCAGCCCCAGCATTTT.

The CDR3 loop is CAWSLLGTSGRDQFF. The CDR3 DNA is TGTGCCTGGAGTTTATTGGGGACTAGCGGGAGGGACCAGTTCTTC. This sequence joins TRBV30 and TRBJ2-1; 16 positions match TRBD2. V shed 2 bases, J shed 13 bases, and the junction held 8 bases outside the gene matches. This CDR3 comprises 15 residues. Germline loops: CDR1 GTSNPN, CDR2 SVGIG (reference sequence).